This record covers a single T cell receptor (delta chain). This clone was seen more than once but under ten times. Its antigen remains unidentified. A read error may explain this, as a much larger clone is one base away. Distinct nucleotide sequences in the sample also encode this CDR3. The data derive from a study of delta chain sequences of gamma delta T cells (TCRdb year 2017). The method behind the library was PCR. Sequencing took place on an Illumina MiSeq. Via CATT, TCRdb reprocessed the public reads, and rows with identical DNA were then joined. This sample has about 3,400 delta-chain clones in its table, and roughly 60% of those were observed once. Together, the top ten hold under 60% of the sample. CDR1 GEAIGNYY and CDR2 EKD were looked up in the germline V gene. From the cysteine up to the phenylalanine, the CDR3 has a length of 19 residues. Only the CDR3 region is kept as DNA, spanning 57 bases read in frame from base 1.

The chain couples TRDV2 to TRDJ1, with 9 bases aligning to TRDD3. The clonotype comes from a human donor with breast cancer. The specimen was a tumor sample. The DNA reads as follows: TGTGCCTGTGACACCGGGGGATACTGGGGGGACCAATACACCGATAAACTCATCTTC. Its protein reads: CACDTGGYWGDQYTDKLIF.